These 2 T cell receptor beta chains were sequenced from one sample in a study of memory CD8 T cells in hepatitis C reinfection. Using immunoSEQ multiplex PCR, the repertoire was profiled, and TCRdb retains in-frame clones only, with some absent. Of more than 45,000 clones detected, over 85% appear once; the ten largest clones hold 0.95% to 1.1%. Described time point: pre-reinfection, 55 to 20 weeks before reinfection detection. TCR sequencing was done directly ex vivo on sorted cells, without expansion in vitro. Sequencing input: naive CD8+ T cells sorted from blood. These receptors originate from a man younger than 35 with hepatitis C virus infection.

This chain uses TRBV27 with TRBJ2-1; 13 bases are a match to TRBD2. Germline CDR1 is MNHEY and CDR2 is SMNVEV (reference sequence). The CDR3 is 15 residues long. V lost 6 bases, J lost 9 bases, and 8 bases stayed unmatched. CDR3 amino acids: CASSHRTSGSAEQFF. The CDR3 bases are TGTGCCAGCAGCCACAGGACTAGCGGGAGCGCTGAGCAGTTCTTC.

The chain has TRBV30 and TRBJ1-5; possible D gene TRBD1, 5 bases. The CDR3 runs to 13 residues. Trimming stripped 2 bases from V and 6 bases from J, with 11 bases between. Germline loops: CDR1 GTSNPN, CDR2 SVGIG (reference sequence). The CDR3 here is CAWSSTDGQPQHF. CDR3 DNA: TGTGCCTGGAGTTCGACAGACGGTCAGCCCCAGCATTTT. The whole variable domain, remainder taken from reference TRBV30 and TRBJ1-5, is SQTIHQWPATLVQPVGSPLSLECTVEGTSNPNLYWYRQAAGRGLQLLFYSVGIGQISSEVPQNLSASRPQDRQFILSSKKLLLSDSGFYLCAWSSTDGQPQHFGDGTRLSIL.